This T cell receptor beta chain emerged from a study of beta chain features in type 1 diabetes. The CDR3 totals 15 residues. Germline CDR1 and CDR2: SGHDT and YYEEEE. Trimming removed 4 bases from V and 5 bases from J; junction bases left unmatched: 6. All of the isolated RNA was reverse transcribed, so expressed TCRB transcripts were sequenced. The assay was immunoSEQ multiplex PCR, and TCRdb's table has in-frame clones only and misses some. The sample yields hundreds of thousands of clones, 7% to 9% seen once. CD45RO/CCR7/CD25/CD127/CD95/CD27 separated CD4+ naive, central memory, regulatory and stem cell-like memory cells by sorting.

This chain joins TRBV5-6 and TRBJ2-2; 9 nucleotides align to TRBD2. This receptor was taken from a woman between 18 and 30 years old in good health. Source material: central memory CD4+ T cells from blood. In DNA, the CDR3 is TGTGCCAGCAGCGTGGGACTAGCAGTGACCGGGGAGCTGTTTTTT. Its protein product is CASSVGLAVTGELFF. The variable domain in full, completed from reference TRBV5-6 and TRBJ2-2, reads DAGVTQSPTHLIKTRGQQVTLRCSPKSGHDTVSWYQQALGQGPQFIFQYYEEEERQRGNFPDRFSGHQFPNYSSELNVNALLLGDSALYLCASSVGLAVTGELFFGEGSRLTVL.